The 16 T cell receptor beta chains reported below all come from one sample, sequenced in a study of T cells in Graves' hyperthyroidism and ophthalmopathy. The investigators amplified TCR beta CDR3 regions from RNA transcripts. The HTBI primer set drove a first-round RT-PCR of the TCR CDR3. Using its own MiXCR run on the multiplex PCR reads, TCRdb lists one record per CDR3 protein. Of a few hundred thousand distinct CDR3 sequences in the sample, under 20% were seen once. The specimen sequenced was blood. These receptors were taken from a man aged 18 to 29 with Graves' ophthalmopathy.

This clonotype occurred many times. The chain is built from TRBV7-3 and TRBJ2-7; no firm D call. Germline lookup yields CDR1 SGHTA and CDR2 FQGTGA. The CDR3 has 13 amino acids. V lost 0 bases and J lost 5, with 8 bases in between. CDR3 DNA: TGTGCCAGCAGCTTAACTGCCCTGAACGAGCAGTACTTC. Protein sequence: CASSLTALNEQYF.

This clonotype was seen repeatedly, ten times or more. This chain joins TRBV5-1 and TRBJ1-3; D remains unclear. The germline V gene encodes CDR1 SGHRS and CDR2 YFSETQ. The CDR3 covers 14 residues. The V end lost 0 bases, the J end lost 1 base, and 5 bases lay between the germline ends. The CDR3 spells CASSLEGSGNTIYF. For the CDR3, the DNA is TGCGCCAGCAGCTTGGAGGGTTCTGGAAACACCATATATTTT.

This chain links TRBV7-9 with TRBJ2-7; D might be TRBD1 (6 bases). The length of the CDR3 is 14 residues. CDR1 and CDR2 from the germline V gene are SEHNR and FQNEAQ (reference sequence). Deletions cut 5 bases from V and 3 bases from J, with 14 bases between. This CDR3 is CASSQGQEDYEQYF. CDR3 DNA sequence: TGTGCCAGCAGCCAGGGGCAGGAAGACTACGAGCAGTACTTC.

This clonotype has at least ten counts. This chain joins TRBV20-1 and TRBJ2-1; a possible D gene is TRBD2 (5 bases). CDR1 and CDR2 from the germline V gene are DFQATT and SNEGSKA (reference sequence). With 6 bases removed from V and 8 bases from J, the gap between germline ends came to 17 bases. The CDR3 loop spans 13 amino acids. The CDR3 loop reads CSAVRSLAHEQFF. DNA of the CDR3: TGCAGTGCCGTCCGGTCCCTAGCCCATGAGCAGTTCTTC.

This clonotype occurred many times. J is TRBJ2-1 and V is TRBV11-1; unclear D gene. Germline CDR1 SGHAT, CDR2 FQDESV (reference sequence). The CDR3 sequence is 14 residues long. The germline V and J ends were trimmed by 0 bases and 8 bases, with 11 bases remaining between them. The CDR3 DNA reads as TGTGCCAGCAGCTTAGCGCCGGCGCCCGATGAGCAGTTCTTC. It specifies CASSLAPAPDEQFF.

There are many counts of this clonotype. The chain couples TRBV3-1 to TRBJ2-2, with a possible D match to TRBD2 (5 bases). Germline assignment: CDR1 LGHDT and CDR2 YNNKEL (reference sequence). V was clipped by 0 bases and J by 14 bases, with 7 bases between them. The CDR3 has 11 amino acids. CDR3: CASSQDRGLFF. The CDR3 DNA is TGTGCCAGCAGCCAAGATCGGGGACTGTTTTTT.

The CDR3 DNA sequence: TGTGCCAGCAGCTTCTCTAGCGGGAGAGGTGAGCAGTTCTTC. The encoded protein is CASSFSSGRGEQFF. This chain connects TRBV7-2 to TRBJ2-1; TRBD2 matches at 10 bases. Germline CDR1 is SGHTA and CDR2 is FQGNSA. The ends lost 3 bases at V and 9 bases at J; junction bases unmatched: 5. This CDR3 has 14 residues. The full variable domain, rest sourced from reference TRBV7-2 and TRBJ2-1, is GAGVSQSPSNKVTEKGKDVELRCDPISGHTALYWYRQSLGQGLEFLIYFQGNSAPDKSGLPSDRFSAERTGGSVSTLTIQRTQQEDSAVYLCASSFSSGRGEQFFGPGTRLTVL.

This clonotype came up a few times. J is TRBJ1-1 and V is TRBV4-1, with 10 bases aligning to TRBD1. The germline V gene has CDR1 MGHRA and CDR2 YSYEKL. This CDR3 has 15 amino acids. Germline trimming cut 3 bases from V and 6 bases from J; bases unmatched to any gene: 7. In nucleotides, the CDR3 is TGCGCCAGCAGCCATCCCGGGACAGGGGCCCCTGAAGCTTTCTTT. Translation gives CASSHPGTGAPEAFF.

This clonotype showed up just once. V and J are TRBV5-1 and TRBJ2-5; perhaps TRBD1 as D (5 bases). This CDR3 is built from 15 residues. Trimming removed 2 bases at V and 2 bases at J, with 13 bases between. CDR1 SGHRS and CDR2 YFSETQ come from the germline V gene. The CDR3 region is CASSFLGREQETQYF. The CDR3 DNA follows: TGCGCCAGCAGCTTCTTGGGCAGGGAACAAGAGACCCAGTACTTC.

DNA of the CDR3: TGTGCCAGCATCCCGGGGCGGGGGGGCGTCGATGAGCAGTTCTTC. Protein product: CASIPGRGGVDEQFF. The V call is TRBV6-2 or TRBV6-3, the J call TRBJ2-1; 9 nucleotides agree with TRBD2. J was trimmed by 8 bases and V by 7 bases; bases with no gene match: 12. The CDR3 totals 15 residues. Germline-derived CDR1 and CDR2 are MNHEY and SVGEGT.

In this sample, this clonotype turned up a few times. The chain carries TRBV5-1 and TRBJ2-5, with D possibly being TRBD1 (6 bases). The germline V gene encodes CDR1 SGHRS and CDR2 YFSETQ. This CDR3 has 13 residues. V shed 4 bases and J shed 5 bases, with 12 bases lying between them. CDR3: CASSTQGGETQYF. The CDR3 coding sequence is TGCGCCAGCAGCACACAGGGCGGGGAGACCCAGTACTTC.

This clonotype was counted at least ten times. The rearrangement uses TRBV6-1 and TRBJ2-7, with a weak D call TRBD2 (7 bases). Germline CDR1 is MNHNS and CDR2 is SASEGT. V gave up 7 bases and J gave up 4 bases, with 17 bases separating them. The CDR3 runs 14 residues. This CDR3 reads CASNSGGHDYEQYF. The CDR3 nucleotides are TGTGCCAGCAACTCGGGGGGCCATGATTACGAGCAGTACTTC.

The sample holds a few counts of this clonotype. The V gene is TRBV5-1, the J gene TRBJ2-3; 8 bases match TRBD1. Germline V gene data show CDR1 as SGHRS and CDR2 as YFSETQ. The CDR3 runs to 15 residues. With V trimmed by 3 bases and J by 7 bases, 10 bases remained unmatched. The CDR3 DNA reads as TGCGCCAGCAGCTCGCAGGGGGCGGGAAGTAATACGCAGTATTTT. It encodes CASSSQGAGSNTQYF.

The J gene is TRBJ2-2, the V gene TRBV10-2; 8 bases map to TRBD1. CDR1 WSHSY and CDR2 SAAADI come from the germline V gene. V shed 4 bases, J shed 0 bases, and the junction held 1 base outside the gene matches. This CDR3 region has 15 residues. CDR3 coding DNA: TGCGCCAGCAGTGCGGACAGGGCGAACACCGGGGAGCTGTTTTTT. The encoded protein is CASSADRANTGELFF.

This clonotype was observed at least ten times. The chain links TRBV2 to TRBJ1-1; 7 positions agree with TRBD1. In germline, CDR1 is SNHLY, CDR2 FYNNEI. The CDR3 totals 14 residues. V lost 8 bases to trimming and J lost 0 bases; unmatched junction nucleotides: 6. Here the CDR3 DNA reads TGTGCCAGCGGCCGACAGGGCATGAACACTGAAGCTTTCTTT. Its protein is CASGRQGMNTEAFF.

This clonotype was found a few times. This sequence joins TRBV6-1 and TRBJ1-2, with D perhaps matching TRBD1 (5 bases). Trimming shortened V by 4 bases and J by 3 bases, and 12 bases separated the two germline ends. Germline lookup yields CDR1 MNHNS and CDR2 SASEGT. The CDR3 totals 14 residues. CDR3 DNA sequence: TGTGCCAGCAGTGTCGAAACAGGAGACTATGGCTACACCTTC. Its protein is CASSVETGDYGYTF.